These T cell receptor beta chains were read from a single sample in a study of siplizumab effects on memory and regulatory T cells. The table came from immunoSEQ multiplex PCR; TCRdb's copy has only in-frame clones and leaves some out. The sample carries 85,000 to 130,000 clones, more than 85% recorded once. Sample: Tregs sorted from blood. The receptors shown here come from a human donor in good health. CDR3s include the opening cysteine and the closing phenylalanine or tryptophan. Fields, in order: J gene, D gene, V gene, clone size, CDR3 protein, CDR3 DNA. D genes are given only for firm matches. Clone size, where shown, is once, few, many, or a class for clones that have expanded.

j_gene: TRBJ1-5
d_gene: .
v_gene: TRBV30
abundance: .
CDR3aa: CAWSVRLGGPQHF
CDR3nt: TGTGCCTGGAGTGTAAGGTTAGGAGGGCCCCAGCATTTT

j_gene: TRBJ1-3
d_gene: TRBD1
v_gene: TRBV5-1
abundance: .
CDR3aa: CASRDRGYSGNTIYF
CDR3nt: TGCGCCAGCAGGGACAGGGGGTACTCTGGAAACACCATATATTTT

j_gene: TRBJ2-3
d_gene: .
v_gene: TRBV7-9
abundance: once
CDR3aa: CASMPSFGDTQYF
CDR3nt: TGTGCCAGCATGCCATCTTTTGGAGATACGCAGTATTTT

j_gene: TRBJ2-5
d_gene: .
v_gene: TRBV6-1
abundance: .
CDR3aa: CASSGPVETQYF
CDR3nt: TGTGCCAGCAGCGGTCCTGTGGAGACCCAGTACTTC

j_gene: TRBJ1-1
d_gene: .
v_gene: TRBV29-1
abundance: .
CDR3aa: CSVVGVTEAFF
CDR3nt: TGCAGCGTTGTTGGGGTCACTGAAGCTTTCTTT

j_gene: TRBJ2-1
d_gene: .
v_gene: TRBV11-2
abundance: .
CDR3aa: CASSLVASYNEQFF
CDR3nt: TGTGCCAGCAGCTTAGTAGCTTCCTACAATGAGCAGTTCTTC

j_gene: TRBJ1-4
d_gene: TRBD1
v_gene: TRBV2
abundance: .
CDR3aa: CASSTYGTVNEKLFF
CDR3nt: TGTGCCAGCAGTACATACGGGACAGTTAATGAAAAACTGTTTTTT

j_gene: TRBJ1-1
d_gene: .
v_gene: TRBV7-9
abundance: .
CDR3aa: CASSPGGMVRIDTEAFF
CDR3nt: TGTGCCAGCAGCCCAGGCGGGATGGTAAGGATCGATACTGAAGCTTTCTTT

j_gene: TRBJ2-7
d_gene: .
v_gene: TRBV4-2
abundance: .
CDR3aa: CASSQEGLHEQYF
CDR3nt: TGTGCCAGCAGCCAAGAGGGCTTACACGAGCAGTACTTC

j_gene: TRBJ1-2
d_gene: .
v_gene: TRBV5-6
abundance: few
CDR3aa: CASSGTGHSYTF
CDR3nt: TGTGCCAGCAGCGGCACGGGACATAGCTACACCTTC

j_gene: TRBJ2-1
d_gene: TRBD2
v_gene: TRBV11-3
abundance: .
CDR3aa: CASSLMVAGGDNEQFF
CDR3nt: TGTGCCAGCAGCTTAATGGTAGCGGGAGGAGACAATGAGCAGTTCTTC

j_gene: TRBJ2-7
d_gene: .
v_gene: TRBV30
abundance: .
CDR3aa: CAWSVRVGYEQYF
CDR3nt: TGTGCCTGGAGTGTCAGGGTCGGGTACGAGCAGTACTTC

j_gene: TRBJ2-3
d_gene: TRBD2
v_gene: TRBV9
abundance: .
CDR3aa: CASSSRVAGVADTQYF
CDR3nt: TGTGCCAGCAGCTCCCGGGTAGCGGGGGTTGCAGATACGCAGTATTTT

j_gene: TRBJ1-3
d_gene: .
v_gene: TRBV7-9
abundance: few
CDR3aa: CASSIRTGNTIYF
CDR3nt: TGTGCCAGCAGCATCCGGACGGGAAACACCATATATTTT

j_gene: TRBJ2-7
d_gene: TRBD1
v_gene: TRBV5-1
abundance: .
CDR3aa: CASSAGTVPYEQYF
CDR3nt: TGCGCCAGCAGCGCCGGGACAGTCCCCTACGAGCAGTACTTC

j_gene: TRBJ1-4
d_gene: .
v_gene: TRBV19
abundance: .
CDR3aa: CASSIVPPRQLTNEKLFF
CDR3nt: TGTGCCAGTAGTATAGTGCCCCCCCGACAGCTAACTAATGAAAAACTGTTTTTT

j_gene: TRBJ2-7
d_gene: .
v_gene: TRBV7-9
abundance: .
CDR3aa: CASSLDLPGTYEQYF
CDR3nt: TGTGCCAGCAGCTTAGACCTCCCAGGAACCTACGAGCAGTACTTC

j_gene: TRBJ2-2
d_gene: .
v_gene: TRBV5-1
abundance: once
CDR3aa: CASSGVRTNTGELFF
CDR3nt: TGCGCCAGCAGCGGTGTCCGAACGAACACCGGGGAGCTGTTTTTT

j_gene: TRBJ2-3
d_gene: .
v_gene: TRBV5-4
abundance: .
CDR3aa: CASSLGGPSADTQYF
CDR3nt: TGTGCCAGCAGTCTAGGGGGGCCTTCGGCAGATACGCAGTATTTT

j_gene: TRBJ1-1
d_gene: TRBD1
v_gene: TRBV29-1
abundance: .
CDR3aa: CSAQTGVATEAFF
CDR3nt: TGCAGCGCCCAGACAGGGGTCGCGACTGAAGCTTTCTTT

j_gene: TRBJ2-3
d_gene: .
v_gene: TRBV10-2
abundance: .
CDR3aa: CASSTDTQYF
CDR3nt: TGCGCCAGTTCGACAGATACGCAGTATTTT

j_gene: TRBJ1-1
d_gene: .
v_gene: TRBV6-6
abundance: once
CDR3aa: CASSRGSTEAFF
CDR3nt: TGTGCCAGCAGCCGAGGGAGCACTGAAGCTTTCTTT

j_gene: TRBJ1-1
d_gene: .
v_gene: TRBV6-1
abundance: .
CDR3aa: CASSEAGRGEAFF
CDR3nt: TGTGCCAGCAGTGAAGCGGGGCGCGGTGAAGCTTTCTTT

j_gene: TRBJ2-7
d_gene: TRBD2
v_gene: TRBV10-3
abundance: .
CDR3aa: CAISESQTSGRFDEQYF
CDR3nt: TGTGCCATCAGTGAGTCGCAGACTAGCGGGAGGTTCGACGAGCAGTACTTC

j_gene: TRBJ1-2
d_gene: .
v_gene: TRBV15
abundance: .
CDR3aa: CATSRDRASRGYTF
CDR3nt: TGTGCCACCAGCAGAGATCGGGCATCCCGAGGCTACACCTTC

j_gene: TRBJ2-1
d_gene: .
v_gene: TRBV5-1
abundance: .
CDR3aa: CASRGAGTLRVGYDEQFF
CDR3nt: TGCGCCAGCAGAGGCGCAGGAACCCTAAGGGTAGGTTATGATGAGCAGTTCTTC

j_gene: TRBJ1-2
d_gene: .
v_gene: TRBV4-1
abundance: .
CDR3aa: CASSSRGQNYGYTF
CDR3nt: TGCGCCAGCAGCTCCCGGGGGCAGAACTATGGCTACACCTTC

j_gene: TRBJ2-6
d_gene: .
v_gene: TRBV6-5
abundance: .
CDR3aa: CASMRAGANVLTF
CDR3nt: TGTGCCAGCATGAGGGCAGGGGCCAACGTCCTGACTTTC

j_gene: TRBJ1-1
d_gene: .
v_gene: TRBV7-6
abundance: .
CDR3aa: CASSLGGGGLNTEAFF
CDR3nt: TGTGCCAGCAGCTTAGGGGGCGGGGGATTGAACACTGAAGCTTTCTTT